This record looks at one T cell receptor (beta chain) sequence and its context. Antigen unknown. Repertoires were generated with immunoSEQ multiplex PCR, while TCRdb's copy carries only in-frame clones and drops some. The sample holds some 130,000 clones; 88% are singletons and the top ten take 4.5% to 6.5%. Germline lookup yields CDR1 MNHEY and CDR2 SMNVEV (reference sequence). This CDR3 comprises 15 residues. The ends lost 7 bases at V and 6 bases at J; junction bases unmatched: 10. The data are from a study of T cell responses to AZD1222 COVID-19 vaccine. Overall study findings and caveats: Spike-specific TCR repertoires showed rising breadth and depth after two AZD1222 doses. Possibly, clonal diversity was underestimated; donors were largely white British and included more females. Within unmutated variant regions lay the reported targets of nearly half of spike-specific TCRs.

This TCR derives from an adult who received the AZD1222 COVID-19 vaccine. The chain uses TRBV27 and TRBJ1-2, with 11 bases identical to TRBD1. The source was peripheral blood, collected 28 days after the second AZD1222 dose. CDR3 in amino acids: CASTQFGTGGHGYTF. In DNA form, the CDR3 reads TGTGCCAGCACTCAATTCGGGACAGGGGGACATGGCTACACCTTC.